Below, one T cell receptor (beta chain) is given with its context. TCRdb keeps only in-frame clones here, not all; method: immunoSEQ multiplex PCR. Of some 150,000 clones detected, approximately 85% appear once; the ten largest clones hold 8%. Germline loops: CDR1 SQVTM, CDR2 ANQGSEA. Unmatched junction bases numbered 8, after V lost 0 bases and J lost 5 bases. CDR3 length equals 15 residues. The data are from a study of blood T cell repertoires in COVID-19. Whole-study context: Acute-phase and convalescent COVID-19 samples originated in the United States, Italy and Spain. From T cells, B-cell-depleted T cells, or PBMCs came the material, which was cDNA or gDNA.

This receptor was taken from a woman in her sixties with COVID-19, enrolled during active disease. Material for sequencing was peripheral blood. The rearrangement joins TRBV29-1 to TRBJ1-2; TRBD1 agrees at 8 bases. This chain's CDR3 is CSVEEPSGTGYGYTF. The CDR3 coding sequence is TGCAGCGTTGAAGAGCCCTCCGGGACAGGATATGGCTACACCTTC.